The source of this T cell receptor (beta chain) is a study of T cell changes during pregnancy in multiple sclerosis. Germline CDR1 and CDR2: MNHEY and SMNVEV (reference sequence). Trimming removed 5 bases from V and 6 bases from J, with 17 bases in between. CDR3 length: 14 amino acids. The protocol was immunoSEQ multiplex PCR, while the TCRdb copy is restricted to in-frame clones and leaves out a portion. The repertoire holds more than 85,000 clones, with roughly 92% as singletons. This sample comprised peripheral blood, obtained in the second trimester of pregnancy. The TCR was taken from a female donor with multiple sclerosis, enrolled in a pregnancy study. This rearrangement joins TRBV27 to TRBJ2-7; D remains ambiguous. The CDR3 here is CASSPVGALVEQYF. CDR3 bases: TGTGCCAGCAGTCCGGTCGGAGCCTTGGTCGAGCAGTACTTC.